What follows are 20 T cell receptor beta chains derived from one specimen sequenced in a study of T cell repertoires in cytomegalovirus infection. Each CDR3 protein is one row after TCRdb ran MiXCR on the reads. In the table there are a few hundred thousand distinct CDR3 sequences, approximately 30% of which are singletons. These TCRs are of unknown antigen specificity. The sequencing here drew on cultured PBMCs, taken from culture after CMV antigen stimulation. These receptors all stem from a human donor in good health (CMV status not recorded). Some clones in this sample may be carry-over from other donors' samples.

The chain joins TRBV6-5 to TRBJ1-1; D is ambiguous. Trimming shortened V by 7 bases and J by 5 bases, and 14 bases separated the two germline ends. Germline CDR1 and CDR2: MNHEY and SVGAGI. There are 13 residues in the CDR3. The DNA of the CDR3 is TGTGCCAGCAAAAGAGCTGGGAGGACTGAAGCTTTCTTT. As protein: CASKRAGRTEAFF.

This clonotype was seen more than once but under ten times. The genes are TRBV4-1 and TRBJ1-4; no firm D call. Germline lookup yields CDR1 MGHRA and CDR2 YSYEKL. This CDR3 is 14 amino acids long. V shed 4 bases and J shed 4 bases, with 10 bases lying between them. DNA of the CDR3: TGCGCCAGCAGCCTTCCGGATTATAATGAAAAACTGTTTTTT. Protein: CASSLPDYNEKLFF.

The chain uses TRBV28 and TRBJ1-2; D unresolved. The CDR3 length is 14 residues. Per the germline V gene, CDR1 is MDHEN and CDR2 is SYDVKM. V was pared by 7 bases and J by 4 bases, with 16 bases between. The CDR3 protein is CASTQETGGYGYTF. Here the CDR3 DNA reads TGTGCCAGCACCCAGGAGACGGGCGGCTATGGCTACACCTTC.

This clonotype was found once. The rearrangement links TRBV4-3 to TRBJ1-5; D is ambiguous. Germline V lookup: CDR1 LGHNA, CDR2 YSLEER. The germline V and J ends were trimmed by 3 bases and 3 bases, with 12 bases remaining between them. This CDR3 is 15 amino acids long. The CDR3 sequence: CASSQTAAPNQPQHF. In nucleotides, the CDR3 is TGCGCCAGCAGCCAGACCGCGGCACCCAATCAGCCCCAGCATTTT.

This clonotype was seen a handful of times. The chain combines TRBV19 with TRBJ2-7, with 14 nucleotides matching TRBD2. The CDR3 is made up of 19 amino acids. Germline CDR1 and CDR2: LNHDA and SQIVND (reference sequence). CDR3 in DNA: TGTCCAGGTTCTGTGGGGTCCGGACTAGCGGGGGGTAGCTCCTACGAGCAGTACTTC. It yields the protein CPGSVGSGLAGGSSYEQYF.

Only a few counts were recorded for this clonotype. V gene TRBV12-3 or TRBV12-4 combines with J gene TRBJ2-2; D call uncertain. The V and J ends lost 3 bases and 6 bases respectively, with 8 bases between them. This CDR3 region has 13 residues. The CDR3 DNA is TGTGCCAGCAGTTTGAAGATAGCCGGGGAGCTGTTTTTT. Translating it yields CASSLKIAGELFF.

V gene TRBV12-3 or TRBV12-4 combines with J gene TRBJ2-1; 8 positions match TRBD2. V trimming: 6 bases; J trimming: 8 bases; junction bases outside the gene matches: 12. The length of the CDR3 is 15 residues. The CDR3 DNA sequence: TGTGCCAGCAGGGGGCGGGAGGCACCTTTGGATGAGCAGTTCTTC. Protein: CASRGREAPLDEQFF.

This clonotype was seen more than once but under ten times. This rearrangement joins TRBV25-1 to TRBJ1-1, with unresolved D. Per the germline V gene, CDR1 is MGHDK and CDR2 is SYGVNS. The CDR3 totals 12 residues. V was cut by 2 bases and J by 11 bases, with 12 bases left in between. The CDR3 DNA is TGTGCCAGCAGTGAACTAGGTGTCGACGCTTTCTTT. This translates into CASSELGVDAFF.

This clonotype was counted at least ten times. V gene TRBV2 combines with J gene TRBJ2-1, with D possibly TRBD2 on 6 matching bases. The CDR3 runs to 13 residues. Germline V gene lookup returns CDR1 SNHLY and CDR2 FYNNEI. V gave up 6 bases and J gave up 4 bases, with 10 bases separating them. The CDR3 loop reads CASSRDLYNEQFF. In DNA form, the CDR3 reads TGTGCCAGCAGCCGGGACTTATACAATGAGCAGTTCTTC.

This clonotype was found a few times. CDR3 residues: CASSLNGETEAFF. The CDR3 coding sequence is TGTGCCAGCAGCCTAAATGGTGAAACTGAAGCTTTCTTT. The genes are TRBV3-1 and TRBJ1-1; D is ambiguous. V lost 4 bases to trimming and J lost 5 bases, with 11 bases between them. There are 13 residues in the CDR3. Germline V gene sequence: CDR1 LGHDT, CDR2 YNNKEL (reference sequence).

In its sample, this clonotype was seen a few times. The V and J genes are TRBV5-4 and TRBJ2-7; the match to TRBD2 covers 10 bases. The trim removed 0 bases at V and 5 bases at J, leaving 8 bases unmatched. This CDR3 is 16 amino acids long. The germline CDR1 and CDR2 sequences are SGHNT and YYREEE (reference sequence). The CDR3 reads CASSLAASGRPDEQYF. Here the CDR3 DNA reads TGTGCCAGCAGCTTGGCGGCTAGCGGGAGACCAGACGAGCAGTACTTC.

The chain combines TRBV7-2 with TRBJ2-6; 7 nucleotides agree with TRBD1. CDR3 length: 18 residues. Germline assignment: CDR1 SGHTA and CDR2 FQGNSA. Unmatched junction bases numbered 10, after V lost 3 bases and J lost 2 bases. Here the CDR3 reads CASSFRPTGSAGANVLTF. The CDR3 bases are TGTGCCAGCAGCTTCAGACCGACAGGGTCTGCTGGGGCCAACGTCCTGACTTTC.

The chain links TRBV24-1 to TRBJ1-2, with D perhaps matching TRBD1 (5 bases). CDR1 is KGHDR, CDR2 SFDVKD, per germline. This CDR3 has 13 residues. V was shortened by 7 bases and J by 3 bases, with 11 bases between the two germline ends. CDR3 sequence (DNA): TGTGCCACCAGCGGGGGAAACGACTATGGCTACACCTTC. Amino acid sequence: CATSGGNDYGYTF.

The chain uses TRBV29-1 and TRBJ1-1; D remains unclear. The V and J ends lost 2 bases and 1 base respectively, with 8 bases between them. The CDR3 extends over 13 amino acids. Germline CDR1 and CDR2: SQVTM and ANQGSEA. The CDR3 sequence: CSVESRANTEAFF. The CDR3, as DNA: TGCAGCGTTGAAAGTAGGGCGAACACTGAAGCTTTCTTT.

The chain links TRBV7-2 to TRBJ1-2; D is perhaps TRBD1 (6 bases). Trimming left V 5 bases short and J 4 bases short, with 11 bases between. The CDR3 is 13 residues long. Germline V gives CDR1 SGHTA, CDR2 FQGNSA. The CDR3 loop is CASSHGQLYGYTF. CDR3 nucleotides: TGTGCCAGCAGCCACGGACAGCTCTATGGCTACACCTTC.

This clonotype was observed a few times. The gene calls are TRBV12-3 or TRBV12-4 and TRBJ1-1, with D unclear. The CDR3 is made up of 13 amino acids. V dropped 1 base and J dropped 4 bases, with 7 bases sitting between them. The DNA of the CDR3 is TGTGCCAGCAGTTTAGAAATGGGCACTGAAGCTTTCTTT. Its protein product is CASSLEMGTEAFF.

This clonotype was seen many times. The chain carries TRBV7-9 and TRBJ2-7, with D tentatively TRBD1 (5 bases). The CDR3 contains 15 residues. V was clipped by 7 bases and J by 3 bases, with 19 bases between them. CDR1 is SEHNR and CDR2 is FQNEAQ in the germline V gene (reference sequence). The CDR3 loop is CASINIGPRGYEQYF. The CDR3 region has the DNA TGTGCCAGCATAAACATAGGGCCAAGGGGCTACGAGCAGTACTTC.

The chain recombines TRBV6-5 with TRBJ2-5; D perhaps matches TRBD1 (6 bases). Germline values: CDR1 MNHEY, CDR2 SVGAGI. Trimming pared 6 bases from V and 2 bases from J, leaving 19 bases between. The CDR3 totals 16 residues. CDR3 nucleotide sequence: TGTGCCAGCAGCCACCGGGACAAGCCCCAACAAGAGACCCAGTACTTC. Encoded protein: CASSHRDKPQQETQYF.

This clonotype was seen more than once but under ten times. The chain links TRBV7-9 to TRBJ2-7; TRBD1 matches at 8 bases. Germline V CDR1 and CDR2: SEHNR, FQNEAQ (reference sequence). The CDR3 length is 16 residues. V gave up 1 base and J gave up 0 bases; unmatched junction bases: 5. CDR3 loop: CASSLGTGIPSYEQYF. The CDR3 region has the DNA TGTGCCAGCAGCTTAGGGACAGGGATACCCTCCTACGAGCAGTACTTC.

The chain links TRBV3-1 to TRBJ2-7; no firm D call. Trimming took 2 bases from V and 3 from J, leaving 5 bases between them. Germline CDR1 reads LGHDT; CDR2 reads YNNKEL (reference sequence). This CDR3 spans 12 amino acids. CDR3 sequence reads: CASSQTFYEQYF. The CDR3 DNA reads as TGTGCCAGCAGCCAAACGTTCTACGAGCAGTACTTC.